The TCR beta chain under discussion was sequenced for a study of control samples from healthy donors and cancer patients. The method was immunoSEQ multiplex PCR; TCRdb's version includes in-frame clones alone and lacks a portion of them. The profile shows 150,000 or so clones, 94% of them singletons. V lost 1 base, J lost 6 bases, and 6 bases stayed unmatched. Germline lookup yields CDR1 GTSNPN and CDR2 SVGIG (reference sequence). The CDR3 length is 14 residues. The table lists this clone with a few counts. The V call is TRBV30, the J call TRBJ2-7; 10 positions match TRBD1. The source is a middle-aged man in good health. The sample was blood. CDR3 residues: CAWSAGTGVGEQYF. In DNA, the CDR3 is TGTGCCTGGAGTGCCGGGACAGGGGTGGGCGAGCAGTACTTC.